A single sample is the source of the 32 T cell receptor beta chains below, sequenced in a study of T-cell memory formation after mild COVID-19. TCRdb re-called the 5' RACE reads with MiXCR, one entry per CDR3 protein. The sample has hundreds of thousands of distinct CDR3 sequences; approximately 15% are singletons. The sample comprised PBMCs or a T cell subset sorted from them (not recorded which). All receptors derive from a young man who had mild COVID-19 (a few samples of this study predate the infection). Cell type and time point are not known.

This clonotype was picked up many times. The CDR3 DNA follows: TGCGCCAGCAGCTTCGGTGGATACACTGAAGCTTTCTTT. It encodes CASSFGGYTEAFF. This sequence joins TRBV5-1 and TRBJ1-1; no definite D call. The V end was cut by 2 bases, the J end by 3 bases, with 8 bases between. The CDR3 covers 13 residues. The germline gives CDR1 SGHRS, CDR2 YFSETQ. The full variable domain, with the rest looked up from reference TRBV5-1 and TRBJ1-1, is KAGVTQTPRYLIKTRGQQVTLSCSPISGHRSVSWYQQTPGQGLQFLFEYFSETQRNKGNFPGRFSGRQFSNSRSEMNVSTLELGDSALYLCASSFGGYTEAFFGQGTRLTVV.

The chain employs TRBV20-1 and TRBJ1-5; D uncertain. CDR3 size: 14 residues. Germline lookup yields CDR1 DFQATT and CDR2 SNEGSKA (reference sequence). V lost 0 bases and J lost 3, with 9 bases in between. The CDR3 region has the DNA TGCAGTGCTAGAGACACTCTAATCAATCAGCCCCAGCATTTT. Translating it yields CSARDTLINQPQHF.

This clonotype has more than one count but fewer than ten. The CDR3 sequence: CASSPDRANEQFF. In DNA, the CDR3 is TGTGCCAGCAGCCCAGATAGGGCGAATGAGCAGTTCTTC. The J gene is TRBJ2-1, the V gene TRBV7-2; the D is unclear. Germline-derived CDR1 and CDR2 are SGHTA and FQGNSA. Deletions cut 5 bases from V and 7 bases from J, with 12 bases between. The CDR3 loop spans 13 amino acids.

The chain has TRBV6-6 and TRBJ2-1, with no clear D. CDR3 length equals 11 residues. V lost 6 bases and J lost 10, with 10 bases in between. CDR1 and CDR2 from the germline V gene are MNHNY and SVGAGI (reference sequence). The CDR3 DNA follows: TGTGCCAGCAGAGACCAGCGCGAGCAGTTCTTC. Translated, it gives CASRDQREQFF.

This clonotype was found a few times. CDR3 sequence (DNA): TGTGCCAGCTCCCCTTTGGGCGATACGCAGTATTTT. It yields the protein CASSPLGDTQYF. The rearrangement links TRBV27 to TRBJ2-3; D is unclear. This CDR3 has 12 amino acids. V was shortened by 8 bases and J by 6 bases, with 12 bases between the two germline ends. Germline V CDR1 and CDR2: MNHEY, SMNVEV (reference sequence).

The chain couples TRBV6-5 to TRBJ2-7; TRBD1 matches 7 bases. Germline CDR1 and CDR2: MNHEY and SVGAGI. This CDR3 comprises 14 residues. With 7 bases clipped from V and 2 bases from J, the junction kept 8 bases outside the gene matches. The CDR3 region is CASTVRQGPYEQYF. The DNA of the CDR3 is TGTGCCAGCACGGTTCGACAGGGCCCCTACGAGCAGTACTTC.

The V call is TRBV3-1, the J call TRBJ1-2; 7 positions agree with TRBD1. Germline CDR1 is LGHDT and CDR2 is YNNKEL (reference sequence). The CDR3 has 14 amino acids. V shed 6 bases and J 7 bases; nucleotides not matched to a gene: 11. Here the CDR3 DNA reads TGTGCCAGCAGGAATACAGGGGAACCGGCTGGCTACACCTTC. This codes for CASRNTGEPAGYTF.

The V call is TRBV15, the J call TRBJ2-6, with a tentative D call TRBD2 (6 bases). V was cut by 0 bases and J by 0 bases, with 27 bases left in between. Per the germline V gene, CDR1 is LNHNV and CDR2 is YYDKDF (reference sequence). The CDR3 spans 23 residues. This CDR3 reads CATSRDRGRGNAFSISGANVLTF. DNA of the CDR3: TGTGCCACCAGCAGAGACCGGGGACGGGGGAACGCTTTCTCCATCTCTGGGGCCAACGTCCTGACTTTC.

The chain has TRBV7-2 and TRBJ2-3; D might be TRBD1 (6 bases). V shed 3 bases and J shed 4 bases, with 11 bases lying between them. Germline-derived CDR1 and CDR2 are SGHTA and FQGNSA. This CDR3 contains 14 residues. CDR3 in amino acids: CASSFDRLPDTQYF. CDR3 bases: TGTGCCAGCAGCTTCGACAGGCTCCCAGATACGCAGTATTTT.

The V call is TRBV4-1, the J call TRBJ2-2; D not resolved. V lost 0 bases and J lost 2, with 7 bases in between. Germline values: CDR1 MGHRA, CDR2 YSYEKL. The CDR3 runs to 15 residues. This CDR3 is CASSQESPNTGELFF. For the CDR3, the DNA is TGCGCCAGCAGCCAAGAAAGCCCAAACACCGGGGAGCTGTTTTTT.

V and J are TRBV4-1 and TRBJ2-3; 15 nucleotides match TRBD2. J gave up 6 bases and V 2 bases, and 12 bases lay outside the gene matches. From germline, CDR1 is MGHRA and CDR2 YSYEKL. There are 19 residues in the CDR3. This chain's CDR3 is CASSQRLGLAGGLEDTQYF. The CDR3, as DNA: TGCGCCAGCAGCCAACGACTCGGACTAGCGGGGGGGCTGGAGGATACGCAGTATTTT.

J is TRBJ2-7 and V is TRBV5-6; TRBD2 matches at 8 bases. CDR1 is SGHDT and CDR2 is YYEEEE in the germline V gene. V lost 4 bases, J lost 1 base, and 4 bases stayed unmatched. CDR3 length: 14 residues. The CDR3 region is CASSRAGGSYEQYV. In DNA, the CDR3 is TGTGCCAGCAGCCGGGCGGGGGGATCCTACGAGCAGTACGTC.

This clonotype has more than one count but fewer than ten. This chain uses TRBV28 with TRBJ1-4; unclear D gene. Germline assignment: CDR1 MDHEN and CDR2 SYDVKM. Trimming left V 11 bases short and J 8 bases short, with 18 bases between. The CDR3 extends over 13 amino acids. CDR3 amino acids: CAEARTIGEKLFF. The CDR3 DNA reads TGTGCCGAAGCAAGAACAATAGGGGAAAAACTGTTTTTT.

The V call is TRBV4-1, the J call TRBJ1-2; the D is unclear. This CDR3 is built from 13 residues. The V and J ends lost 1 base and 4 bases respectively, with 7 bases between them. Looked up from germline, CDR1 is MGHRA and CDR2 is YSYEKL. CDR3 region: CASSQVGTYGYTF. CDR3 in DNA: TGCGCCAGCAGCCAAGTGGGTACCTATGGCTACACCTTC.

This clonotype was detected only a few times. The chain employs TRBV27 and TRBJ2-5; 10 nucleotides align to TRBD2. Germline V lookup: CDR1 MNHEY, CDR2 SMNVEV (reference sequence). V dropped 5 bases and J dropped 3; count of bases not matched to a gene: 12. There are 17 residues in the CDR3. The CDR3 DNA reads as TGTGCCAGCAGTAAAAGGGCTAGCGGGGGTACAAAAGAGACCCAGTACTTC. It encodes CASSKRASGGTKETQYF.

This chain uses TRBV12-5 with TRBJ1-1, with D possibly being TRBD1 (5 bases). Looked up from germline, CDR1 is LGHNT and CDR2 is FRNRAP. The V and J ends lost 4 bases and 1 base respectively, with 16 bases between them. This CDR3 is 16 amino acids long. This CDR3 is CASGSTGLGWNTEAFF. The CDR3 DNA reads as TGTGCTAGTGGTTCCACAGGTCTCGGTTGGAACACTGAAGCTTTCTTT.

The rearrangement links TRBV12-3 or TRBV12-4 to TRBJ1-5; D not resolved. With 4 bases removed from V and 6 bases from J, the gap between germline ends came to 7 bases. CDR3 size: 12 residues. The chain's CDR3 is CASSYGIQPQHF. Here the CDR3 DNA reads TGTGCCAGCAGTTATGGGATTCAGCCCCAGCATTTT.

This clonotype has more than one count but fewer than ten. CDR3 coding DNA: TGTGCCAGCAGCCTACCCGGGCCTGGAAACACCATATATTTT. This translates into CASSLPGPGNTIYF. The genes are TRBV7-2 and TRBJ1-3; D call uncertain. This CDR3 spans 14 amino acids. Germline CDR1 reads SGHTA; CDR2 reads FQGNSA. The V gene lost 5 bases and the J gene lost 2 bases, with 10 bases spanning the gap.

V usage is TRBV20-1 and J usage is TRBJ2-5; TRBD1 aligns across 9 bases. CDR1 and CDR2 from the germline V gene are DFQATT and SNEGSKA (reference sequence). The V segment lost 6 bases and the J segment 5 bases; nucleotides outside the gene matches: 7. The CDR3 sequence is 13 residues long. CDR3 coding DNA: TGCAGTGCCCAGACAGGGGGGGGGGAGACCCAGTACTTC. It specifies CSAQTGGGETQYF.

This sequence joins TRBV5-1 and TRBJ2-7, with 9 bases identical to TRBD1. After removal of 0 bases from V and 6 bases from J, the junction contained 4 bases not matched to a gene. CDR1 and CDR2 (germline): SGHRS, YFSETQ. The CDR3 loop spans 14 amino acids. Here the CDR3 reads CASSLGGTGTEQYF. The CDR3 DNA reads TGCGCCAGCAGCTTGGGTGGGACAGGGACCGAGCAGTACTTC.

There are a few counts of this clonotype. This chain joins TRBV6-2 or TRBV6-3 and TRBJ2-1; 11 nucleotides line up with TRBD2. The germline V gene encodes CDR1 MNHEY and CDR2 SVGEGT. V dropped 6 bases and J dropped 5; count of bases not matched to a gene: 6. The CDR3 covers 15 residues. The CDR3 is CASSRLAGGHNEQFF. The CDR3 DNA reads TGTGCCAGCAGCCGGCTAGCGGGGGGACACAATGAGCAGTTCTTC.

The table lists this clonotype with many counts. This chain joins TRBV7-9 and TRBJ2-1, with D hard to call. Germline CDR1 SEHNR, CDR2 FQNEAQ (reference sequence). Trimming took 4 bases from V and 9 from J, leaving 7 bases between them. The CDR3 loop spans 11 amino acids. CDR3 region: CASSSAGEQFF. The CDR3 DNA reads TGTGCCAGCAGCTCAGCCGGTGAGCAGTTCTTC.

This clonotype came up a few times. CDR3 coding DNA: TGCGCCAGCAGCTTGGCCGCCGTCGGGGAGCTGTTTTTT. Translated, it gives CASSLAAVGELFF. The chain carries TRBV5-1 and TRBJ2-2; D call uncertain. The germline CDR1 and CDR2 sequences are SGHRS and YFSETQ. The V gene lost 0 bases and the J gene lost 7 bases, with 7 bases spanning the gap. This CDR3 has 13 amino acids.

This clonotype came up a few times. CDR3 DNA sequence: TGCGCCAGCAGCTTGGGGGGTCGGGCTGGCCATGAGCAGTTCTTC. It encodes CASSLGGRAGHEQFF. The chain carries TRBV5-1 and TRBJ2-1, with D unclear. The V gene lost 0 bases and the J gene lost 8 bases, with 15 bases spanning the gap. Germline loops: CDR1 SGHRS, CDR2 YFSETQ. This CDR3 is built from 15 residues. The complete variable domain, with remaining parts taken from reference TRBV5-1 and TRBJ2-1, reads KAGVTQTPRYLIKTRGQQVTLSCSPISGHRSVSWYQQTPGQGLQFLFEYFSETQRNKGNFPGRFSGRQFSNSRSEMNVSTLELGDSALYLCASSLGGRAGHEQFFGPGTRLTVL.

The CDR3 sequence is CSASGLAGRQETQYF. The CDR3 DNA is TGCAGTGCTAGCGGACTAGCGGGGCGGCAAGAGACCCAGTACTTC. V and J are TRBV20-1 and TRBJ2-5, with TRBD2 matching over 12 bases. The ends lost 3 bases at V and 2 bases at J; junction bases unmatched: 4. Germline V gene data show CDR1 as DFQATT and CDR2 as SNEGSKA (reference sequence). CDR3 length: 15 residues.

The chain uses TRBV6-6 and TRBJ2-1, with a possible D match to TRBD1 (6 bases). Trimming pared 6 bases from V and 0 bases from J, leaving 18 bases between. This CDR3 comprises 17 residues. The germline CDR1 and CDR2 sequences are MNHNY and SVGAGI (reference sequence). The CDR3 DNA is TGTGCCAGCAGCCCCGGGACAACGAGACCCTCCTACAATGAGCAGTTCTTC. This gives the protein CASSPGTTRPSYNEQFF.

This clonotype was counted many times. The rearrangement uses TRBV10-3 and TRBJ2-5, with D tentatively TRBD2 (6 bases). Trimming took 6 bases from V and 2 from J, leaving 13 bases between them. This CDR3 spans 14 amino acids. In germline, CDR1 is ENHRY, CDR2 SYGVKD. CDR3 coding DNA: TGTGCCATCAGGGAGGGGACCGTACAAGAGACCCAGTACTTC. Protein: CAIREGTVQETQYF.

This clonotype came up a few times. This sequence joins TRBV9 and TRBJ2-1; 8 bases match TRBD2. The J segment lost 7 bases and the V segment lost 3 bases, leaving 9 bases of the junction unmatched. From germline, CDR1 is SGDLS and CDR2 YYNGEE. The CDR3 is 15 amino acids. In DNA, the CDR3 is TGTGCCAGCAGCGCCTGGGGCGGGGGGACAAATGAGCAGTTCTTC. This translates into CASSAWGGGTNEQFF.

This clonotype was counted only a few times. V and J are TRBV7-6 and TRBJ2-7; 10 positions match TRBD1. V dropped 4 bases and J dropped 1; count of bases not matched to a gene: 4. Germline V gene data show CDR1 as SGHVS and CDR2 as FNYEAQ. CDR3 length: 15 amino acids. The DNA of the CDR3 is TGTGCCAGCAGCTCGGGACAGGGGCCTTCCTACGAGCAGTACGTC. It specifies CASSSGQGPSYEQYV.

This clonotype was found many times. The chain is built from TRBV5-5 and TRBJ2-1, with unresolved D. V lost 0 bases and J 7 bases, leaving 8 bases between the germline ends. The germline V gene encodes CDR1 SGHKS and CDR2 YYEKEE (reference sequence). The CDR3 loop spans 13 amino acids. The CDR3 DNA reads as TGTGCCAGCAGCTTGGTAGCCGGGAATGAGCAGTTCTTC. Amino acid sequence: CASSLVAGNEQFF. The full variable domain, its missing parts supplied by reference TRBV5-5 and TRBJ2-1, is DAGVTQSPTHLIKTRGQQVTLRCSPISGHKSVSWYQQVLGQGPQFIFQYYEKEERGRGNFPDRFSARQFPNYSSELNVNALLLGDSALYLCASSLVAGNEQFFGPGTRLTVL.

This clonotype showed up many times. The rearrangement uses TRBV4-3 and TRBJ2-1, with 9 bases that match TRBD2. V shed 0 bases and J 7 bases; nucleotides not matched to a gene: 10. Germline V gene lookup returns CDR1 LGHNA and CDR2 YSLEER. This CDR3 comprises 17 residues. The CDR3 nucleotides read TGCGCCAGCAGCCAAGATTCATTGCGGGGGGGCAGGAATGAGCAGTTCTTC. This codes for CASSQDSLRGGRNEQFF.

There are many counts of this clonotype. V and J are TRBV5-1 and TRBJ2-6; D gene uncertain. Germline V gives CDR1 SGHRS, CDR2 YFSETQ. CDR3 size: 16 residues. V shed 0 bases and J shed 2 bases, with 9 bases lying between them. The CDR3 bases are TGCGCCAGCAGCTTGGCGGGTGGAGCTGGGGCCAACGTCCTGACTTTC. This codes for CASSLAGGAGANVLTF.